These 9 T cell receptor beta chains share one sample of origin, sequenced in a study of tumor and adjacent non-tumor tissue in lung cancer. The library came from three nested PCR rounds adapted from ARM-PCR protocols. TCRdb itself ran the multiplex PCR reads through MiXCR, one entry per CDR3 protein. The table shows roughly 75,000 distinct CDR3 sequences, with approximately 80% occurring only once. This sample's RNA came from whole unsorted tissue. Distant lung tissue was collected more than 3 cm away from the tumor edge. The sequencing sample was made of distant non-tumor lung tissue. The origin of the receptors is a man in his 60s with non-small cell lung cancer.

The V gene is TRBV4-3, the J gene TRBJ1-2; the D is unclear. The CDR3 runs 14 residues. Germline values: CDR1 LGHNA, CDR2 YSLEER. V was trimmed by 4 bases and J by 2 bases, leaving 11 bases between them. For the CDR3, the DNA is TGCGCCAGCAGCCGAGAACAGTGGAACTATGGCTACACCTTC. Amino acid sequence: CASSREQWNYGYTF.

On this clonotype itself: Given a much more abundant clone one base away, this may be a read error. V usage is TRBV7-3 and J usage is TRBJ2-1, with D perhaps TRBD1 (5 bases). This CDR3 region has 16 residues. Germline CDR1 is SGHTA and CDR2 is FQGTGA. V was cut by 9 bases and J by 5 bases, with 23 bases left in between. Written as DNA, the CDR3 is TGTGCCAGGAGCCCTGACGCAGGGTTCGTTAACAATGAGCAGTTCTTC. It is translated as CARSPDAGFVNNEQFF.

On this clonotype itself: A read error may account for a junction end that differs from germline. The chain is built from TRBV5-1 and TRBJ2-1, with D tentatively TRBD1 or TRBD2 (6 bases each). CDR1 and CDR2 from the germline V gene are SGHRS and YFSETQ. The length of the CDR3 is 17 residues. The CDR3 DNA follows: TGTGTCAGTAGCTTTGACCCGGAGGGGGGTTCCTACAATGAGCAGTTCTTC. It yields the protein CVSSFDPEGGSYNEQFF.

With regard to this clonotype: The junction does not match germline at one end; this may be a read error. The chain carries TRBV5-6 and TRBJ2-7, with 8 nucleotides matching TRBD1. Germline CDR1 and CDR2: SGHDT and YYEEEE. The CDR3 extends over 15 amino acids. CDR3 loop: CASSLVPGGGNEQHF. For the CDR3, the DNA is TGTGCCAGCAGCTTGGTACCAGGGGGCGGTAACGAGCAGCACTTC.

This clonotype was recorded many times. The gene calls are TRBV12-3 or TRBV12-4 and TRBJ1-2, with 8 nucleotides matching TRBD1. The CDR3 consists of 13 residues. J was trimmed by 7 bases and V by 3 bases; bases with no gene match: 4. The CDR3 nucleotides read TGTGCCAGCAGTTTTGGACAGGGCGGTGGCTACACCTTC. Its protein product is CASSFGQGGGYTF.

Note on this clonotype: The junction departs from the called germline gene at one end, perhaps through a read error. The chain carries TRBV20-1 and TRBJ2-2; TRBD2 might be the D (5 bases). Germline CDR1 reads DFQATT; CDR2 reads SNEGSKA (reference sequence). The CDR3 runs to 16 residues. CDR3 residues: CSARVGMGGYTGELFF. Here the CDR3 DNA reads TGCAGTGCTAGAGTGGGGATGGGTGGGTACACCGGGGAGCTGTTTTTC.

Comment on this clonotype: The conserved closing phenylalanine or tryptophan is absent in this CDR3, likely reflecting a read error. The DNA is left out, because the CDR3 cannot be placed on it with certainty; the CDR3 is given as TCRdb lists it. This chain joins TRBV4-1 and TRBJ2-2; TRBD1, the table's D call, was not compared with the DNA. Ends included, the CDR3 has 16 residues. CDR1 and CDR2 from the germline V gene are MGHRA and YSYEKL. The CDR3 sequence: CTSSRQMGVNTGDLLL.

Comments on this clonotype: The junction and the germline gene differ at one end; a read error may be behind it. V and J are TRBV11-1 and TRBJ2-6; perhaps TRBD2 as D (6 bases). The CDR3 covers 12 residues. CDR1 SGHAT and CDR2 FQDESV come from the germline V gene (reference sequence). The CDR3 DNA reads TGTGCCATTGGGACTGGAACCAACGTCCTGACTTTT. Its translation: CAIGTGTNVLTF.

This clonotype was observed at least ten times. The V and J genes are TRBV12-5 and TRBJ2-7; D may correspond to TRBD1 or TRBD2 (7 bases each). With 5 bases removed from V and 7 bases from J, the gap between germline ends came to 21 bases. The length of the CDR3 is 15 residues. Germline V gene data show CDR1 as LGHNT and CDR2 as FRNRAP. As DNA, the CDR3 is TGTGCTAGTGGTCTCAGACAGGGAGGGGACGGGGAGCAGTACTTC. Its protein is CASGLRQGGDGEQYF.